This T cell receptor (beta chain) is from a study of blood T cell repertoires in COVID-19. The wider study: Samples of COVID-19 (acute and convalescent) were obtained from the United States, Italy and Spain. The cDNA or gDNA used as material had been derived from T cells, B-cell-depleted T cells, or PBMCs.

J lost 5 bases, V lost 3 bases, and 7 bases had no gene match. Germline assignment: CDR1 DFQATT and CDR2 SNEGSKA (reference sequence). This CDR3 is 15 amino acids long. Source study methods: Amplifying reference gene primers gave estimates of nucleated cell counts. Repertoires were generated with immunoSEQ multiplex PCR, while TCRdb's copy carries only in-frame clones and drops some. The V and J calls and clone size were taken over from that table, and D and trimming were inferred from the DNA. The repertoire has 250,000 or so clones, around four fifths of them found once; the top ten carry 4% to 4.5%.

The receptor comes from a man in his fifties or sixties with acute or convalescent COVID-19. V gene TRBV20-1 combines with J gene TRBJ2-1; 10 bases agree with TRBD1. Sequenced material: peripheral blood. CDR3 bases: TGCAGTGCTAGTGGTAAGGGACAGGGGAACAATGAGCAGTTCTTC. Translating gives CSASGKGQGNNEQFF.